This T cell receptor beta chain was sequenced in a study of blood T cell repertoires in COVID-19. Study-level information: Material from acute and convalescent COVID-19 was sourced from the United States, Italy and Spain.

In its sample, this clone was seen a few times. The trim removed 2 bases at V and 5 bases at J, leaving 12 bases unmatched. Germline V lookup: CDR1 SQVTM, CDR2 ANQGSEA. The CDR3 consists of 17 residues. The method was immunoSEQ multiplex PCR; TCRdb's version includes in-frame clones alone and lacks a portion of them. The data hold 150,000 to 200,000 clones, with just under 85% observed a single time. The chain is built from TRBV29-1 and TRBJ2-2; 9 bases are shared with TRBD2. The TCR originated in a man aged 35-49 years who had recovered from COVID-19. The sample taken for sequencing was peripheral blood. The CDR3 protein is CSVEIGSSGVGTGELFF. CDR3 in DNA: TGCAGCGTTGAAATAGGGTCTAGCGGGGTAGGAACCGGGGAGCTGTTTTTT.